This T cell receptor beta chain was obtained from a study of shared clonotypes between healthy human individuals. The overall study: CD4 naive cells filled three plates per donor, CD4 memory three, CD8 naive two and CD8 memory one.

Only Caucasian adults living in Nashville, Tennessee made up the donor group. Germline CDR1 is SGDLS and CDR2 is YYNGEE. The CDR3 contains 16 residues. V gave up 3 bases and J gave up 8 bases; unmatched junction bases: 8. Profiled with immunoSEQ multiplex PCR; TCRdb holds only in-frame clones, not every one. This table has 2 million to 2.5 million clones, approximately 94% appearing once. The source material was naive CD4+ T cells sorted from blood. The subset was: CD45RA+ positively selected. This chain uses TRBV9 with TRBJ2-1, with 13 bases lining up with TRBD2. The receptor was derived from a man aged 18 to 30 in good health. The chain's CDR3 is CASSALAGGWADEQFF. As DNA, the CDR3 is TGTGCCAGCAGCGCACTAGCGGGAGGGTGGGCGGATGAGCAGTTCTTC.